This T cell receptor beta chain was retrieved from a study of T-cell memory formation after mild COVID-19. TCRdb recomputed calls from the 5' RACE reads with MiXCR, one row per CDR3 protein. The table records about 320,000 distinct CDR3 sequences, roughly an eighth of them present only once. The CDR3 is made up of 13 amino acids. The ends were cut back, 7 bases at V and 11 bases at J, with 18 bases in the middle. The V call is TRBV12-3 or TRBV12-4, the J call TRBJ2-1; a possible D gene is TRBD1 (6 bases). This TCR was sampled from a man in his late teens or twenties who had mild COVID-19 (a few samples of this study predate the infection). Cell type and time point are not known. Sequences were obtained from PBMCs or a T cell subset sorted from them (not recorded which). CDR3 amino acids: CASNLQGRPKQFF. The CDR3 region has the DNA TGTGCCAGCAACCTACAGGGAAGGCCGAAGCAGTTCTTC.